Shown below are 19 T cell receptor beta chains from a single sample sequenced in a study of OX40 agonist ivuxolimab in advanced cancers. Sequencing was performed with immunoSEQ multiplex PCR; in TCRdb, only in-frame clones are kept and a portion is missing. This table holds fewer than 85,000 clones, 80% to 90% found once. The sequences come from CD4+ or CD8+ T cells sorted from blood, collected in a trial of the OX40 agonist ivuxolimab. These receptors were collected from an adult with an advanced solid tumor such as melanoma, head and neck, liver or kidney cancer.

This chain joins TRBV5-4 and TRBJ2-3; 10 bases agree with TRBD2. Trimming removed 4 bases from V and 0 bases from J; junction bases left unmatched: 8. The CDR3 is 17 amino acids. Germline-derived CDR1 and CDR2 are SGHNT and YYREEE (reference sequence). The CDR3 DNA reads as TGTGCCAGCAGCGTGGTCCCGGGACTAGCGAGCACAGATACGCAGTATTTT. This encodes CASSVVPGLASTDTQYF.

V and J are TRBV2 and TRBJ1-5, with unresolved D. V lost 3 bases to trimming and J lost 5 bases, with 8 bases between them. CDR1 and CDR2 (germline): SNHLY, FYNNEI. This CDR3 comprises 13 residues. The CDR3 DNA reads TGTGCCAGCAGTGATAGGGAGGATCAGCCCCAGCATTTT. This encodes CASSDREDQPQHF.

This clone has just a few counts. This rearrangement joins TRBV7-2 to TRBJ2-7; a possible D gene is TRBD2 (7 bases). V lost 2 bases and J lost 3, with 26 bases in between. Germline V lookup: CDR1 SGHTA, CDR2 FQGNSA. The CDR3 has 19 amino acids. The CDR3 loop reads CASSLTGLAGAEGGYEQYF. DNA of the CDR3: TGTGCCAGCAGCTTAACCGGCCTGGCGGGAGCCGAGGGGGGCTACGAGCAGTACTTC.

The CDR3 bases are TGTGCCAGCAGCTCTTTCGGGTTTACTAGCACAGATACGCAGTATTTT. Translating gives CASSSFGFTSTDTQYF. The V call is TRBV9, the J call TRBJ2-3; unclear D gene. V lost 4 bases and J lost 0, with 15 bases in between. CDR1 and CDR2 from the germline V gene are SGDLS and YYNGEE. This CDR3 region has 16 residues.

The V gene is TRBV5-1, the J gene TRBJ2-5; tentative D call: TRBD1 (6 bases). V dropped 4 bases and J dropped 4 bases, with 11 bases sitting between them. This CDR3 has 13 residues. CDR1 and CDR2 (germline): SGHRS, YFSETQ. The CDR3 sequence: CASSKTGRETQYF. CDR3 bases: TGCGCCAGCAGCAAGACAGGTAGAGAGACCCAGTACTTC. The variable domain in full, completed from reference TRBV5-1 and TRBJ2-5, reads KAGVTQTPRYLIKTRGQQVTLSCSPISGHRSVSWYQQTPGQGLQFLFEYFSETQRNKGNFPGRFSGRQFSNSRSEMNVSTLELGDSALYLCASSKTGRETQYFGPGTRLLVL.

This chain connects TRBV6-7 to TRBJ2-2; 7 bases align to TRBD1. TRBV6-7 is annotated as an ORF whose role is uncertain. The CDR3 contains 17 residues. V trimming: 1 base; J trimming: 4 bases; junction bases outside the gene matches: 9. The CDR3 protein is CASSYFGTAGCTGELFF. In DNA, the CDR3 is TGTGCCAGCAGTTACTTTGGGACAGCCGGCTGCACCGGGGAGCTGTTTTTT.

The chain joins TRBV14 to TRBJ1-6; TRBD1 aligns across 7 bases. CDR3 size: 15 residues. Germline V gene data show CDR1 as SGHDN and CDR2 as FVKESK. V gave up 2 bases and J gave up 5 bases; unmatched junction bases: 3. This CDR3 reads CASSQLDRNNSPLHF. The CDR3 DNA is TGTGCCAGCAGCCAATTGGACAGGAATAATTCACCCCTCCACTTT.

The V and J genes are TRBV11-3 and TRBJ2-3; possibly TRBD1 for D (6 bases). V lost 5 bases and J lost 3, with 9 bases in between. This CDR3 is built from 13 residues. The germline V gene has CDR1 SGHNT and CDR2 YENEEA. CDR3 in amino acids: CASSVRGTDTQYF. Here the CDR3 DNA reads TGTGCCAGCAGCGTCAGGGGAACAGATACGCAGTATTTT.

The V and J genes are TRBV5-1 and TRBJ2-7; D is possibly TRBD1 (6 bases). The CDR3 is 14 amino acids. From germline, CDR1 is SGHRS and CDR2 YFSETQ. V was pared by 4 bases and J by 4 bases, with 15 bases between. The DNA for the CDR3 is TGCGCCAGCAGCCTTTTCGGACAGCCATACGAGCAGTACTTC. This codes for CASSLFGQPYEQYF.

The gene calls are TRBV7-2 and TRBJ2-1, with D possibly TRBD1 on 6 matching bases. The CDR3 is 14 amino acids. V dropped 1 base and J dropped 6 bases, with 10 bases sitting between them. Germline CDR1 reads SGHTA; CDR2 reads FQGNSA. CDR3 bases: TGTGCCAGCAGCTTAGATGTGGGGGCCAATGAGCAGTTCTTC. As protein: CASSLDVGANEQFF.

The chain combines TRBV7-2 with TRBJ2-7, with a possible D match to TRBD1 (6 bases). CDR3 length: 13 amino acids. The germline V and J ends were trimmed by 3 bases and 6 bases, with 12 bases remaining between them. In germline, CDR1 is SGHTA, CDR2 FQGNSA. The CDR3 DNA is TGTGCCAGCAGCTTTCCTACACAGGGCGAGCAGTACTTC. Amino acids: CASSFPTQGEQYF.

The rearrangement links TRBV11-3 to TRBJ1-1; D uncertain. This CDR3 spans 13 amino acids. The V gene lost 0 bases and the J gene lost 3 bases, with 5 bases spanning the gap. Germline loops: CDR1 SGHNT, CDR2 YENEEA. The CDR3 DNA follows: TGTGCCAGCAGCTTAGATATGCACACTGAAGCTTTCTTT. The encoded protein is CASSLDMHTEAFF.

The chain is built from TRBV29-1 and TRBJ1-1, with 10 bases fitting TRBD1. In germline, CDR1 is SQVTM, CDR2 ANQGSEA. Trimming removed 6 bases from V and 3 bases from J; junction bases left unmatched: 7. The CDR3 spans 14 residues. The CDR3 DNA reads TGCAGCGTCGACGGGGACAGGGGCCACACTGAAGCTTTCTTT. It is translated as CSVDGDRGHTEAFF.

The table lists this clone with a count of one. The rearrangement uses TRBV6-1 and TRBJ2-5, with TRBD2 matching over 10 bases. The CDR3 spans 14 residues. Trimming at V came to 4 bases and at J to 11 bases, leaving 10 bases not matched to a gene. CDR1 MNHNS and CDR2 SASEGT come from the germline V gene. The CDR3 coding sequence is TGTGCCAGCAGTGGGACTAGCGGCGACCCAGTGCAGTACTTC. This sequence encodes CASSGTSGDPVQYF.

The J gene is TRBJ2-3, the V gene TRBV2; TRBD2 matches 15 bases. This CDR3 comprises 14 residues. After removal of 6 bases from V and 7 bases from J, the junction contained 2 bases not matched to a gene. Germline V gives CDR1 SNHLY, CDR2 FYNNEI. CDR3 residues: CASRGLAGGNTQYF. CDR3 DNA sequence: TGTGCCAGCAGGGGACTAGCGGGAGGCAATACGCAGTATTTT.

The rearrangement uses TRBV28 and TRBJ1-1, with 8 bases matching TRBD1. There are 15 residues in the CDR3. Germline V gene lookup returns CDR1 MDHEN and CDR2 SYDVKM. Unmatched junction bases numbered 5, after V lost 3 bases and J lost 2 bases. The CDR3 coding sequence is TGTGCCAGCAGTTTCACAGGGGGGTACAACACTGAAGCTTTCTTT. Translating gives CASSFTGGYNTEAFF.

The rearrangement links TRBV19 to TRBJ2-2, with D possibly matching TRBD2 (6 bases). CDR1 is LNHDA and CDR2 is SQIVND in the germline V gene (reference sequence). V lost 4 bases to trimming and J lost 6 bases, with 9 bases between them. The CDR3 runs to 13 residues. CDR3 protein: CASSRRDSGELFF. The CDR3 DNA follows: TGTGCCAGTAGTAGGAGGGATTCCGGGGAGCTGTTTTTT. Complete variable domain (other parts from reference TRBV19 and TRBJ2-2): DGGITQSPKYLFRKEGQNVTLSCEQNLNHDAMYWYRQDPGQGLRLIYYSQIVNDFQKGDIAEGYSVSREKKESFPLTVTSAQKNPTAFYLCASSRRDSGELFFGEGSRLTVL.

In nucleotides, the CDR3 is TGTGCCAGCAGTGAGAGACAGGTGCCGAACACTGAAGCTTTCTTT. Translation: CASSERQVPNTEAFF. The chain uses TRBV2 and TRBJ1-1; the D gene is possibly TRBD1 (6 bases). Germline V gene data show CDR1 as SNHLY and CDR2 as FYNNEI. V lost 3 bases to trimming and J lost 1 base, with 12 bases between them. This CDR3 region has 15 residues.

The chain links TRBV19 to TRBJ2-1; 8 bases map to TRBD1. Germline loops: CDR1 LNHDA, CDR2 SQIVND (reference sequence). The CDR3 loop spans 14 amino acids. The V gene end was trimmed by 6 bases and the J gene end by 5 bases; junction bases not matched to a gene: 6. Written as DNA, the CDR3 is TGTGCCAGTAGACCCCGGGACAGGCACAATGAGCAGTTCTTC. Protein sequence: CASRPRDRHNEQFF.